This T cell receptor (beta chain) was identified in a study of CD8 T cells in ankylosing spondylitis. Trimming took 4 bases from V and 2 from J, leaving 16 bases between them. The CDR3 is 15 residues long. Germline lookup yields CDR1 SGHRS and CDR2 YFSETQ. This clonotype has a count of ten or more. The antigen is unknown. TCRdb reprocessed the 5' RACE reads with MiXCR, giving one entry per CDR3 protein. Of about 150,000 distinct CDR3 sequences listed, 9.5% to 12% are singletons. Study results and limitations: A TCR beta motif of several highly homologous variants seemed to mark ankylosing spondylitis blood.

The chain uses TRBV5-1 and TRBJ2-7; no clear D gene. The sequence was collected from a female donor with ankylosing spondylitis or in good health (not recorded which). Sequenced: blood, either unsorted or a sorted T cell fraction (not recorded which). In nucleotides, the CDR3 is TGCGCCAGCAGCCCCCTGAACTTCTCGGCCTACGAGCAGTACTTC. This codes for CASSPLNFSAYEQYF.